Presented here are 8 T cell receptor beta chains from one specimen sequenced in a study of cytomegalovirus exposure and HLA in healthy donors. Amplification used 60 Vbeta primers and 13 Jbeta primers. The data were produced by immunoSEQ multiplex PCR, yet TCRdb's version contains in-frame clones alone and is incomplete. This table has about 140,000 clones, approximately 80% appearing once. Sample: PBMCs. These receptors originate from a man between 45 and 60 years old in good health and CMV-seronegative.

The V and J genes are TRBV15 and TRBJ2-2, with TRBD1 as a possible D gene (6 bases). The CDR3 covers 15 residues. Between the trimmed V and J ends, which lost 0 bases and 7 bases, there was a span of 12 bases. Germline V gene sequence: CDR1 LNHNV, CDR2 YYDKDF (reference sequence). CDR3 DNA: TGTGCCACCAGCAGAGATACAGGGTCGGTCGGGGAGCTGTTTTTT. Encoded protein: CATSRDTGSVGELFF.

The chain employs TRBV10-1 and TRBJ2-1; D is ambiguous. Deletions cut 5 bases from V and 3 bases from J, with 11 bases between. There are 14 residues in the CDR3. CDR1 is WNHNN, CDR2 SYGVQD, per germline (reference sequence). As DNA, the CDR3 is TGCGCCAGCAGTCCCGCGCACTTCTACAATGAGCAGTTCTTC. Translation gives CASSPAHFYNEQFF.

The chain employs TRBV5-6 and TRBJ2-7; 11 bases map to TRBD1. The V gene's germline CDR1 is SGHDT and CDR2 YYEEEE. The CDR3 totals 16 residues. The trim removed 4 bases at V and 1 base at J, leaving 7 bases unmatched. This CDR3 reads CASSQFRDRGSYEQYF. Written as DNA, the CDR3 is TGTGCCAGCAGCCAATTCCGGGACAGGGGGTCCTACGAGCAGTACTTC.

This rearrangement joins TRBV7-2 to TRBJ2-5; 9 bases fit TRBD2. The germline CDR1 and CDR2 sequences are SGHTA and FQGNSA. V dropped 1 base and J dropped 5; count of bases not matched to a gene: 5. This CDR3 region has 15 residues. Written as DNA, the CDR3 is TGTGCCAGCAGCTTAGTTTTTAGCGGGAGTGAGACCCAGTACTTC. Encoded protein: CASSLVFSGSETQYF. Based on the CDR3 plus reference TRBV7-2 and TRBJ2-5, the full variable domain is GAGVSQSPSNKVTEKGKDVELRCDPISGHTALYWYRQSLGQGLEFLIYFQGNSAPDKSGLPSDRFSAERTGGSVSTLTIQRTQQEDSAVYLCASSLVFSGSETQYFGPGTRLLVL.

This chain uses TRBV5-4 with TRBJ1-2; D is possibly TRBD1 (5 bases). The CDR3 is 12 amino acids. V was pared by 0 bases and J by 8 bases, with 8 bases between. Per the germline V gene, CDR1 is SGHNT and CDR2 is YYREEE (reference sequence). CDR3 nucleotides: TGTGCCAGCAGCTTGGAAGGGGTCGGCTACACCTTC. Translating it yields CASSLEGVGYTF.

The chain combines TRBV29-1 with TRBJ1-2, with D possibly TRBD1 on 6 matching bases. CDR1 is SQVTM and CDR2 is ANQGSEA in the germline V gene. Trimming shortened V by 3 bases and J by 8 bases, and 16 bases separated the two germline ends. The CDR3 covers 13 residues. The CDR3 sequence: CSVEVLGGVGYTF. As DNA, the CDR3 is TGCAGCGTTGAGGTCCTAGGGGGGGTCGGCTACACCTTC.

The chain couples TRBV5-1 to TRBJ2-6; a possible D gene is TRBD2 (5 bases). The V and J ends lost 0 bases and 1 base respectively, with 8 bases between them. The germline V gene encodes CDR1 SGHRS and CDR2 YFSETQ. The CDR3 sequence is 16 residues long. As DNA, the CDR3 is TGCGCCAGCAGCTTGGGAGGGTTTTCTGGGGCCAACGTCCTGACTTTC. It codes for CASSLGGFSGANVLTF.

The V call is TRBV13, the J call TRBJ2-5; D ambiguous. CDR3 length: 15 residues. Deletions cut 0 bases from V and 4 bases from J, with 12 bases between. Germline CDR1 is PRHDT and CDR2 is FYEKMQ (reference sequence). DNA for the CDR3: TGTGCCAGCAGCTTAGGGGTGGAGTCTGGAGAGACCCAGTACTTC. Its translation: CASSLGVESGETQYF.